This note documents a single T cell receptor (beta chain) sequence. Its antigen is not known. One end of the junction does not line up with germline, which may come from a read error. PCR used 60 Vbeta primers and 13 Jbeta primers. The repertoire was sequenced with immunoSEQ multiplex PCR; TCRdb's copy has only in-frame clones and lacks some. This table has around 150,000 clones, roughly three quarters appearing once. This sample is drawn from a study of cytomegalovirus exposure and HLA in healthy donors. Regarding the study as a whole: According to an earlier analysis, most TCR beta V segments yielded productive rearrangements about 90% or about 30% of the time. Among the CMV-associated chains, three were confirmed in vitro as specific for CMV antigens. Association of a missense DCLRE1C variant with TCR beta V- and J-gene trimming was reported in a later analysis.

Looked up from germline, CDR1 is SEHNR and CDR2 is FQNEAQ (reference sequence). The CDR3 runs 12 residues. The chain employs TRBV7-9 and TRBJ2-7; D is unclear. The specimen was PBMCs. The receptor's source is a male donor in good health and CMV-seronegative. CDR3 sequence reads: CSSSLVLEEQYF. In DNA, the CDR3 is TGTTCCAGCAGCCTGGTACTGGAGGAGCAGTACTTC.